The clone carrying this T cell receptor beta chain was seen ten or more times. The sample is drawn from a study of molecular identifiers for immune sequencing clone quantification. MiXCR was run by TCRdb on the PCR reads, yielding one entry per CDR3 protein. The data show tens of thousands of distinct CDR3 sequences, around 18% seen once. The source of this sequence is a human donor in good health. Some libraries in this study had Jurkat cell RNA spiked in. Sequencing input: naive CD8+ T cells from blood, with Jurkat cell RNA spiked in. Subset of the sample: FACS-sorted CD8+CD4-CCR7+CD45RA+ naive T cells.

The DNA for the CDR3 is TGTGCCAGCAGTTACTATGACAGGATGTCCTACGAGCAGTACTTC. Translation gives CASSYYDRMSYEQYF. The chain uses TRBV6-2 or TRBV6-3 and TRBJ2-7; D is perhaps TRBD1 (6 bases). The CDR3 loop spans 15 amino acids. Trimming removed 1 base from V and 1 base from J, with 11 bases in between. Germline V gives CDR1 MNHEY, CDR2 SVGEGT.